This T cell receptor beta chain appears in the sequencing data of a study of identical twins (dated by TCRdb to the mid-2010s). Regarding the study in general: TCR alpha and beta repertoires from monozygotic twins, unrelated adults of various ages and cord blood were deep-sequenced to test whether fetal clonotypes persist. Replicate twin experiments were performed at different times using different library preparation protocols to rule out contamination. Overall results and qualifications from the work: Invariant T cells such as MAIT and iNKT could partly confound zero-insertion analyses, though diverse VJ usage argued against this for most clonotypes. Because the same donors could not be followed over many years, the conclusions relied on cross-sectional statistical analysis. Recombination models systematically underestimated out-of-frame TCR alpha sharing in monozygotic twins but agreed with sharing between unrelated individuals. Abundant cord blood beta clonotypes had fewer insertions, young adult naive repertoires showed a similar but weaker trend, and memory repertoires showed no such trend. Excess twin sharing in beta out-of-frame sequences was weaker because fewer shared sequences lowered the signal-to-noise ratio. Compared with coincidental sharing between unrelated individuals, out-of-frame TCR alpha sequences shared between twins showed an excess of sequences with low generation probability.

Every donor in the study was a healthy Caucasian. Three pairs of female monozygotic twins, all aged roughly 18 to 29 years, made up the twin cohort. Positive isolation kits from Invitrogen were used to isolate CD4+ and CD8+ T cell populations. The protocol used for the library was 5' RACE. Sequenced on an Illumina HiSeq 2000. A universal primer binding site was introduced by template switching, and a unique molecular identifier was present in the final cDNA, enabling accurate counting of TCR cDNA molecules. First-strand cDNA for TCR alpha and beta chains was synthesized from specific primers in the conserved constant-segment region. To control for contamination, every cDNA library was double barcoded, receiving both a SMART-Mk sample barcode and Illumina barcodes. Two successive PCR steps introduced TruSeq adapter sequences along with Illumina sample barcodes. Sequencing of the TCR alpha and beta cDNA libraries was done on the Illumina HiSeq platform using custom primers. In the authors' own workflow: Raw reads were processed with MiGEC to extract unique molecular identifiers, and MiXCR was used to determine CDR3 positions. For each individual, recombination models were inferred using an EM algorithm with the repgenHMM and IGoR tools. Shared clonotypes were analyzed with the tcR package in R, and sharing was normalized by the product of cloneset sizes. Out-of-frame nonproductive sequences were analyzed to study raw recombination free of thymic and clonal selection effects. TCRdb's own reprocessing of the public reads used fastp at Q25 and MiXCR and kept productive beta chains. Under each unique CDR3 protein, matching rows form one entry showing the most common genes and DNA. The V and J calls were not made by the authors but by TCRdb's processing. The sample table records around 480,000 distinct CDR3 sequences; 13% to 15% of these occur just once. Over 0.5% of the sample is taken by the ten largest.

This clonotype appeared a few times. Its antigen specificity is not known. The sample holds no much larger clone one base away, and base qualities are not on file. These data were likewise used in another study, on yellow fever vaccine responses in identical twins. Drawing on the second study: According to the authors, in identical twins the way T cells responded to vaccination appeared partly convergent and partly personalized. In identical twins, the study followed T cell clones that responded to the vaccine with precision.

The sample consisted of CD4+ T cells sorted from blood. The sequence was obtained from a woman younger than 35 in good health.

The encoded CDR3 is CASSPLGAPSYEQYF. The DNA sequence is TGTGCCAGCTCACCTCTCGGTGCACCGTCCTACGAGCAGTACTTC. The V and J genes are TRBV18 and TRBJ2-7; the D segment cannot be called with confidence. The germline V gene supplies CDR1 KGHSH and CDR2 LQKENI. Trimming costs V 3 bases and J 1 base, and their ends lie 13 bases apart. Including cysteine and phenylalanine, the CDR3 has 15 amino acids. Only CDR3 DNA remains: 45 bases, in frame from the first base.